This T cell receptor beta chain comes out of a study of cytomegalovirus exposure and HLA in healthy donors. Whole-study results and caveats: Published work reported that the classifier diagnosed cytomegalovirus status with high specificity and sensitivity.

PCR amplification relied on 60 Vbeta primers (plus 13 Jbeta primers). Generated by immunoSEQ multiplex PCR, the TCRdb table keeps only in-frame clones and is missing some. The table lists approximately 190,000 clones. As concerns this clone: Its specificity is unknown.

V lost 4 bases, J lost 0 bases, and 10 bases lay in between. In germline, CDR1 is MNHEY, CDR2 SMNVEV (reference sequence). The CDR3 consists of 15 residues. The chain is built from TRBV27 and TRBJ1-5; D possibly corresponds to TRBD1 (6 bases). Specimen: PBMCs. The clonotype originates from a man aged 25-45 years in good health and CMV-seronegative. CDR3 coding DNA: TGTGCCAGCAGTTCAGGGACAAGTAGCAATCAGCCCCAGCATTTT. Protein sequence: CASSSGTSSNQPQHF.